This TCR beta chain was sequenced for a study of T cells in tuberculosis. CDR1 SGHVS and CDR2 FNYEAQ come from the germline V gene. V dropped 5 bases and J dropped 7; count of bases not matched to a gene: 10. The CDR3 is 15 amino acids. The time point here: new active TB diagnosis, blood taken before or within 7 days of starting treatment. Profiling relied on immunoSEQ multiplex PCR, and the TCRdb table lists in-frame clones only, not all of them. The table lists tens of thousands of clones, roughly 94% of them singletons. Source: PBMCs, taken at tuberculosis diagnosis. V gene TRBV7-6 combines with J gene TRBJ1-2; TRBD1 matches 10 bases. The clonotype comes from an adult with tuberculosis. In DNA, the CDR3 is TGTGCCAGCAGCCGAACCGGGACAGGGGCTCGTGGCTACACCTTC. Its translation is CASSRTGTGARGYTF.